This TCR beta chain was identified in a study of blood T cell repertoires in COVID-19. For the study at large: Sites across the United States, Italy and Spain contributed samples from acute and convalescent COVID-19. The analysed material was cDNA or gDNA that came from T cells, B-cell-depleted T cells, or PBMCs.

Details on this clone: The sample carries other DNA sequences with the same CDR3.

Method: immunoSEQ multiplex PCR; TCRdb's copy keeps in-frame clones and lacks some. The sample has approximately 170,000 clones; roughly four fifths are singletons. CDR3 size: 12 residues. Between the trimmed V and J ends, which lost 3 bases and 5 bases, there was a span of 10 bases. The germline V gene has CDR1 SQVTM and CDR2 ANQGSEA. The chain couples TRBV29-1 to TRBJ2-5, with a possible D match to TRBD2 (5 bases). The TCR sequence derives from a woman between 70 and 85 years old with COVID-19, enrolled during active disease. Sequencing used peripheral blood. The CDR3, as DNA: TGCAGCGTTGACCGAGGGCAGGAGACCCAGTACTTC. The encoded protein is CSVDRGQETQYF.